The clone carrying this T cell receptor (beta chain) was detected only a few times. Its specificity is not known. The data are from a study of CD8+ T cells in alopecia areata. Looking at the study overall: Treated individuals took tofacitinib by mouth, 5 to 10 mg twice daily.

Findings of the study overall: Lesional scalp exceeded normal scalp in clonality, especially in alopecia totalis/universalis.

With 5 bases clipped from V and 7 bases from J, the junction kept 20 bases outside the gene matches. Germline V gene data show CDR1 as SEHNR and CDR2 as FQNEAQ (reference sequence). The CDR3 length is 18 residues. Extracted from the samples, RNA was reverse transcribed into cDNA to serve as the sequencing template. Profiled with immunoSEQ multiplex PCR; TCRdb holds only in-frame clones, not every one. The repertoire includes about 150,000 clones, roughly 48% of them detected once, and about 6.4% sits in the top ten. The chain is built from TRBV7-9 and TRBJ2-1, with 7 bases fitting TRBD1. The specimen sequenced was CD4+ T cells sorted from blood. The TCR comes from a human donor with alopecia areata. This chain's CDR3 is CASSRWTGPHPAGNEQFF. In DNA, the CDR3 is TGTGCCAGCAGCAGATGGACAGGCCCCCACCCAGCCGGGAATGAGCAGTTCTTC.